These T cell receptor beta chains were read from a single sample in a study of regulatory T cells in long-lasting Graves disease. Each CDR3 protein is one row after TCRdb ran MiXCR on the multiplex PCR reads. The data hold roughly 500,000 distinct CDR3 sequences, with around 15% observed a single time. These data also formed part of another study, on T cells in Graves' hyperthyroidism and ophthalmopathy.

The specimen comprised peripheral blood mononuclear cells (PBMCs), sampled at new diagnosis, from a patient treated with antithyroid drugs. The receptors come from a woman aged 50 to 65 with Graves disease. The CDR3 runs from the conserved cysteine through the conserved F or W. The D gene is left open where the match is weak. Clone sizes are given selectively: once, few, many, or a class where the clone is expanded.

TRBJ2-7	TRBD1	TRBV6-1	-	TGTGCCAGCAGCGGACAGGGCATGGACGAGCAGTACTTC	CASSGQGMDEQYF
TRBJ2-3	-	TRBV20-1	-	TGCAGTGTCAACGACGACAACACAGATACGCAGTATTTT	CSVNDDNTDTQYF
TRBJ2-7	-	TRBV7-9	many	TGTGCCAGCAGCTTACAGGGCTGGAACGAGCAGTACTTC	CASSLQGWNEQYF
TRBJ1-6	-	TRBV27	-	TGTGCCAGCAGTCCCGACAGCCATAATTCACCCCTCCACTTT	CASSPDSHNSPLHF
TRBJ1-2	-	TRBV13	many	TGTGCCAGCAGCTTAGGACAGCCCCTAACACCTTTAACCTTC	CASSLGQPLTPLTF
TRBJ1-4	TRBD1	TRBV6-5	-	TGTGCCAGCAGTTACGGGACAGCCACAACTAATGAAAAACTGTTTTTT	CASSYGTATTNEKLFF
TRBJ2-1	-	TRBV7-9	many	TGTGCCAGCAGCAGGGACAAGAACAATGAGCAGTTCTTC	CASSRDKNNEQFF
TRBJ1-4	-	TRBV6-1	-	TGTGCCAGCAGCCCCAGGAGGCTGGGTGAAAAACTGTTTTTT	CASSPRRLGEKLFF
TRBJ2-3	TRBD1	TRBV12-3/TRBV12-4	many	TGTGCCAGCAGTTTCCCTACCCGGACAGGGTCGGGCACAGATACGCAGTATTTT	CASSFPTRTGSGTDTQYF
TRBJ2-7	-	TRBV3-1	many	TGTGCCAGCAGCCGATCACAGACAGAGTCCTACGAGCAGTACTTC	CASSRSQTESYEQYF
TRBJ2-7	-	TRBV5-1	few	TGCGCCAGCAGCTCCGCGGGCCACTCCTACGAGCAGTACTTC	CASSSAGHSYEQYF
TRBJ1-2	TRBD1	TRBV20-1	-	TGCAGTGCTACAAACACGGGACAGGGCTATGGTTACACCTTC	CSATNTGQGYGYTF
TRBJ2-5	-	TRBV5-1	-	TGCGCCAGCAGCGTAGGACAGGGAGGGCGGGAGACCCAGTACTTC	CASSVGQGGRETQYF
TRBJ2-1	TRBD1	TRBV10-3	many	TGTGCCATCAGTGAGAGGGGGACAGGGGCCCACAATGAGCAGTTCTTC	CAISERGTGAHNEQFF
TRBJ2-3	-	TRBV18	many	TGTGCCAGCTCACCGGTACAGGAAGATAGCACAGATACGCAGTATTTT	CASSPVQEDSTDTQYF
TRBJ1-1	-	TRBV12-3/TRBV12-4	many	TGTGCCAGCAGGGCACGCCTGAGCATGAACACTGAAGCTTTCTTT	CASRARLSMNTEAFF
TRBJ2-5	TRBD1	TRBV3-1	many	TGTGCCAGCAGCCAAAACTCGGGACAGGGCGAGACCCAGTACTTC	CASSQNSGQGETQYF
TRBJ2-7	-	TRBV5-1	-	TGCGCCAGCCGGCCTTACGGGGGCGAGCAGTACTTC	CASRPYGGEQYF
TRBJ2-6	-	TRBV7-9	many	TGTGCCAGCAGCTCGAGGAAAGGGGACGCTAACTCTGGGGCCAACGTCCTGACTTTC	CASSSRKGDANSGANVLTF
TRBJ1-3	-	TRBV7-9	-	TGTGCCAGCAGGGATCGGGGCTCCGCTGGAAACACCATATATTTT	CASRDRGSAGNTIYF
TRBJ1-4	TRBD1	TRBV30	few	TGTGCCTGGAGAAACAGGGGGGTTAATGAAAAACTGTTTTTT	CAWRNRGVNEKLFF
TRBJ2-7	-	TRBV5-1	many	TGCGCCAGCAGCTTGGGGCTAGCGAGCACCTACGAGCAGTACTTC	CASSLGLASTYEQYF
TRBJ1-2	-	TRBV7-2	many	TGTGCCAGCAGCTCGGTGGGGGGCGGCTATGGCTACACCTTC	CASSSVGGGYGYTF
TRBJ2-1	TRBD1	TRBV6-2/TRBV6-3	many	TGTGCCAGCAGCCCTTCATCCGGGACAGATAACAATGAGCAGTTCTTC	CASSPSSGTDNNEQFF
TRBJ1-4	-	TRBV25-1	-	TGTGCCAGCAGCCCTTTTAGGGTAACGACTAATGAAAAACTGTTTTTT	CASSPFRVTTNEKLFF
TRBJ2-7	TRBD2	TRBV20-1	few	TGCAGTGCTAGAGATCTGGCGGGAGCAGGCTACGAGCAGTACTTC	CSARDLAGAGYEQYF
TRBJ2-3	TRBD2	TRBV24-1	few	TGTGCCACCAGTGATGCGGGAGGGCCCCTCGATACGCAGTATTTT	CATSDAGGPLDTQYF
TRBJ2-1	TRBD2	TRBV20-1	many	TGCAGTGCTACCCCGTCTAGCGGGAGCTCCTACAATGAGCAGTTCTTC	CSATPSSGSSYNEQFF